A single sample is the source of the 13 T cell receptor beta chains below, sequenced in a study of T cell responses to AZD1222 COVID-19 vaccine (dated by TCRdb to the early 2020s). This sample's time point label indicates: baseline before first vaccination. Libraries were prepared through the immunoSEQ multiplex PCR assay. Entries here come from immuneACCESS through TCRdb and include only in-frame sequences with V and J called. Some clones fail to appear in such tables; in the studies checked, an unresolved V gene covers under half of the shortfall, and the cause of the remainder is unknown. The table for this sample lists over 65,000 clones; around 85% of them were counted only once. Together, the top ten hold approximately 7% of the sample. The source was peripheral blood, collected on day 0 of AZD1222 vaccination. The receptors stem from an adult in good health.

In DNA form, the CDR3 reads TGTGCCAGCAGTACCAGCGGGGGCTCCTACGAGCAGTACTTC. Translating it yields CASSTSGGSYEQYF. This chain connects TRBV28 to TRBJ2-7; 8 nucleotides line up with TRBD2. The V and J ends lost 5 bases and 0 bases, in that order; junction bases with no gene match: 3. CDR1 and CDR2 (germline): MDHEN, SYDVKM. The CDR3 runs to 14 residues.

To note about this clone: The identical CDR3 is also encoded by other nucleotide sequences in the sample. This sequence joins TRBV30 and TRBJ2-3; D ambiguous. The CDR3 contains 13 residues. Germline V CDR1 and CDR2: GTSNPN, SVGIG (reference sequence). V was clipped by 0 bases and J by 0 bases, with 4 bases between them. In DNA, the CDR3 is TGTGCCTGGAGTGTCCTTAGCACAGATACGCAGTATTTT. Protein sequence: CAWSVLSTDTQYF.

This chain uses TRBV28 with TRBJ1-4; tentatively, D is TRBD1 (5 bases). The germline V gene encodes CDR1 MDHEN and CDR2 SYDVKM. Trimming took off 5 bases at V and 7 bases at J, with 20 bases between the two ends. The CDR3 has 16 residues. For the CDR3, the DNA is TGTGCCAGCAGTATCCCAACAGGCGCTAAGGGTGAAAAACTGTTTTTT. Translating gives CASSIPTGAKGEKLFF.

The chain couples TRBV5-1 to TRBJ1-4, with TRBD1 matching 7 bases. This CDR3 is 16 amino acids long. The germline CDR1 and CDR2 sequences are SGHRS and YFSETQ. The junction had 3 bases not matched to a gene; V was cut back by 1 base and J by 0 bases. CDR3 region: CASSLLGTATNEKLFF. DNA of the CDR3: TGCGCCAGCAGCTTGTTGGGGACAGCAACTAATGAAAAACTGTTTTTT.

The chain joins TRBV2 to TRBJ2-7; 7 nucleotides line up with TRBD1. The V and J ends lost 8 bases and 2 bases, in that order; junction bases with no gene match: 3. The CDR3 spans 12 residues. Germline CDR1 is SNHLY and CDR2 is FYNNEI. The CDR3 sequence: CASGGQPYEQYF. The CDR3, as DNA: TGTGCCAGCGGGGGACAGCCCTACGAGCAGTACTTC.

The rearrangement links TRBV10-3 to TRBJ2-2, with TRBD2 matching 9 bases. V lost 6 bases, J lost 1 base, and 12 bases stayed unmatched. Looked up from germline, CDR1 is ENHRY and CDR2 is SYGVKD. This CDR3 spans 18 amino acids. CDR3 coding DNA: TGTGCCATCAGCACTACTTTCGGTAGCGGGGGGAACACCGGGGAGCTGTTTTTT. The encoded protein is CAISTTFGSGGNTGELFF.

V is TRBV10-3 and J is TRBJ2-1; 7 positions agree with TRBD1. J was trimmed by 7 bases and V by 6 bases; bases with no gene match: 6. The V gene's germline CDR1 is ENHRY and CDR2 SYGVKD. The CDR3 length is 13 residues. CDR3 coding DNA: TGTGCCATCAGCTCCGACAGGGTGAATGAGCAGTTCTTC. Encoded protein: CAISSDRVNEQFF.

This chain connects TRBV6-6 to TRBJ2-1; 14 bases line up with TRBD2. The CDR3 runs to 16 residues. Germline V gene sequence: CDR1 MNHNY, CDR2 SVGAGI (reference sequence). Losses at the gene ends were 6 bases for V and 4 bases for J; bases not matched to a gene: 5. CDR3 coding DNA: TGTGCCAGCAGCCGCGGACTAGCGGGGGGTTACAATGAGCAGTTCTTC. Protein product: CASSRGLAGGYNEQFF.

The J gene is TRBJ1-2, the V gene TRBV30; D unresolved. Trimming pared 0 bases from V and 0 bases from J, leaving 11 bases between. The CDR3 covers 15 residues. The germline V gene has CDR1 GTSNPN and CDR2 SVGIG (reference sequence). CDR3 bases: TGTGCCTGGAGTGTACGGGAGGGCGCTAACTATGGCTACACCTTC. Its protein product is CAWSVREGANYGYTF.

The V call is TRBV7-2, the J call TRBJ2-7, with TRBD1 as a possible D gene (6 bases). The CDR3 is made up of 13 amino acids. Trimming pared 1 base from V and 6 bases from J, leaving 10 bases between. Germline CDR1 and CDR2: SGHTA and FQGNSA. CDR3 region: CASSLGGLGEQYF. The CDR3 DNA is TGTGCCAGCAGCTTAGGGGGGCTTGGCGAGCAGTACTTC.

The chain joins TRBV11-2 to TRBJ2-5; a possible D gene is TRBD2 (8 bases). With 6 bases removed from V and 4 bases from J, the gap between germline ends came to 15 bases. The CDR3 sequence is 14 residues long. The germline V gene has CDR1 SGHAT and CDR2 FQNNGV. CDR3 sequence reads: CASSRDSGGETQYF. As DNA, the CDR3 is TGTGCCAGCAGTCGGGACAGCGGGGGAGAGACCCAGTACTTC.

This chain joins TRBV6-5 and TRBJ2-7; 8 bases map to TRBD2. V gave up 7 bases and J gave up 6 bases; unmatched junction bases: 11. Germline V lookup: CDR1 MNHEY, CDR2 SVGAGI. The CDR3 length is 14 residues. CDR3 amino acids: CASTQRGGLSEQYF. Written as DNA, the CDR3 is TGTGCCAGCACCCAACGGGGGGGATTGAGCGAGCAGTACTTC.

The V call is TRBV5-1, the J call TRBJ1-2, with 8 bases identical to TRBD1. The germline CDR1 and CDR2 sequences are SGHRS and YFSETQ. CDR3 size: 14 residues. V shed 4 bases and J 5 bases; nucleotides not matched to a gene: 7. The CDR3 DNA follows: TGCGCCAGCAGCCCAGGACAGGGAGTGTATGGCTACACCTTC. This codes for CASSPGQGVYGYTF. Full variable domain (remainder filled in from reference TRBV5-1 and TRBJ1-2): KAGVTQTPRYLIKTRGQQVTLSCSPISGHRSVSWYQQTPGQGLQFLFEYFSETQRNKGNFPGRFSGRQFSNSRSEMNVSTLELGDSALYLCASSPGQGVYGYTFGSGTRLTVV.